This T cell receptor (beta chain) comes out of a study of blood T cell repertoires in COVID-19. About the study: T cells, B-cell-depleted T cells, or PBMCs provided the cDNA or gDNA that served as material.

Assay: immunoSEQ multiplex PCR; the TCRdb copy retains only in-frame clones and omits some. The data hold tens of thousands of clones, with around four fifths observed a single time. The sequenced material came from peripheral blood. The sequence came from a man older than 75 with acute or convalescent COVID-19.

CDR3: CASSGSGNSPLHF. In DNA, the CDR3 is TGTGCCAGCAGCGGGTCAGGGAATTCACCCCTCCACTTT. This chain uses TRBV9 with TRBJ1-6; D may be TRBD1 (5 bases). Germline CDR1 reads SGDLS; CDR2 reads YYNGEE. V was shortened by 3 bases and J by 7 bases, with 8 bases between the two germline ends. CDR3 length: 13 residues.